Reported below is one T cell receptor (beta chain). Its matching antigen is unknown. The study ran its PCR with 60 Vbeta and 13 Jbeta primers. Some clones are missing from TCRdb's copy, which holds only in-frame ones; the method was immunoSEQ multiplex PCR. This sample has 35,000 to 50,000 clones, with more than 45% found just once. This CDR3 has 11 residues. Germline trimming cut 6 bases from V and 6 bases from J; bases unmatched to any gene: 3. The germline V gene has CDR1 DFQATT and CDR2 SNEGSKA (reference sequence). This sample stems from a study of cytomegalovirus exposure and HLA in healthy donors. In the study overall: Earlier findings included approximately 120 million unique TCR beta sequences obtained from about 170 million T cells.

Whole-study findings and limits: What TCR beta sequences reportedly achieved was accurate prediction of HLA-A and HLA-B alleles in most subjects.

This TCR came from a man aged 60-69 years in good health and CMV-seronegative. This sequence joins TRBV20-1 and TRBJ2-3; TRBD2 aligns across 7 bases. Material for sequencing was PBMCs. The CDR3 bases are TGCAGTGCCTTGCGGGGGGATACGCAGTATTTT. Its protein is CSALRGDTQYF.